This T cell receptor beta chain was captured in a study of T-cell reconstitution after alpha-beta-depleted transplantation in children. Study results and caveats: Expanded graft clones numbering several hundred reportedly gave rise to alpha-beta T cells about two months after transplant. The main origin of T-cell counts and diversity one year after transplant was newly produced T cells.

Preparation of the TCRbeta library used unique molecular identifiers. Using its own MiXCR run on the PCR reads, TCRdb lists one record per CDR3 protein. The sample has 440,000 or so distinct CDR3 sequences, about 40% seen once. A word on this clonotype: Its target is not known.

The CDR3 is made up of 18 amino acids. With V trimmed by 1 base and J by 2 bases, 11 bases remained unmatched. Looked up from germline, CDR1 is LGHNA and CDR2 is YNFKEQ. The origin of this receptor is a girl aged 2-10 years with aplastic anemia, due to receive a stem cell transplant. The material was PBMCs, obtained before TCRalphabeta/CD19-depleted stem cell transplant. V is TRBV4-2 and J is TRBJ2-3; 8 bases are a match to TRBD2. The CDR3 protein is CASSQGGLVGASTDTQYF. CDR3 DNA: TGTGCCAGCAGCCAAGGGGGACTAGTAGGGGCCTCCACAGATACGCAGTATTTT.